The sequence of this T cell receptor beta chain was determined in a study of shared clonotypes between healthy human individuals. Study observations and caveats: Naive CD4 clonotypes were shared across a handful of donors at about 5.3%.

Generated by immunoSEQ multiplex PCR, the TCRdb table keeps only in-frame clones and is missing some. The data contain hundreds of thousands of clones, 73% of them seen just once; the ten biggest clones take up around 2%. The V gene lost 4 bases and the J gene lost 3 bases, with 10 bases spanning the gap. In germline, CDR1 is MDHEN, CDR2 SYDVKM. CDR3 size: 13 residues. A word on this clone: Antigen specificity is unknown.

Sequencing was carried out using memory CD4+ T cells sorted from blood. As to subset: CD45RA-negative fraction. This rearrangement joins TRBV28 to TRBJ2-7; weak D call: TRBD2 (5 bases). The sequence was obtained from a woman in her thirties in good health. The CDR3 sequence is CASSSGSFYEQYF. CDR3 nucleotide sequence: TGTGCCAGCAGTTCGGGGTCCTTCTACGAGCAGTACTTC.